Listed below are T cell receptor beta chains from one sample, sequenced in a study of CD8 T cells in Susac syndrome. Using its own MiXCR run on the immunoSEQ multiplex PCR reads, TCRdb lists one record per CDR3 protein. Of about 180,000 distinct CDR3 sequences in the sample, 85% to 95% were seen once. Sequencing used CD4+ T cells from PBMCs. The receptors here all came from a human donor with Susac syndrome. Each CDR3 is given without its conserved first and last residue.

>TRBJ1-6|TRBV6-1
ASSPGTGEKGGHSPLH
>TRBJ2-3|TRBV5-1
ASKVRGGTQY
>TRBJ2-7|TRBV7-9
ASSRADRGSEQY
>TRBJ1-1|TRBV5-4
ASSLKQGRGEAF
>TRBJ1-1|TRBV14
ASSYGTGGPSEAF
>TRBJ1-2|TRBV30
AWGGYGYT
>TRBJ2-1|TRBV7-2
ASTLGGPQVNEQF
>TRBJ2-7|TRBV24-1
ATSDFPDEQY
>TRBJ2-3|TRBV12-3/TRBV12-4
ASSPVWSTDTQY
>TRBJ2-3|TRBV18
ASSPPGLAGGTDTQY